This passage covers 14 T cell receptor beta chains from one sample sequenced in a study of shared clonotypes between healthy human individuals. The table came from immunoSEQ multiplex PCR; TCRdb's copy has only in-frame clones and leaves some out. The sample comprises roughly 2.2 million clones, roughly 92% of which are singletons, and 0.37% rests with the top ten. Specimen: naive CD4+ T cells from PBMCs. Indicated subset: CD45RA+ positively selected. The receptors shown here come from a man between 18 and 29 years old in good health. Some clones in this sample may be carry-over from other donors' samples.

The chain joins TRBV7-9 to TRBJ2-6; 8 bases fit TRBD1. V gave up 4 bases and J gave up 3 bases; unmatched junction bases: 2. CDR1 SEHNR and CDR2 FQNEAQ come from the germline V gene (reference sequence). The CDR3 runs to 15 residues. The CDR3 loop is CASSSGQVGANVLTF. The CDR3 DNA is TGTGCCAGCAGCTCGGGACAGGTTGGGGCCAACGTCCTGACTTTC.

The V gene is TRBV5-4, the J gene TRBJ2-1, with 10 bases lining up with TRBD2. This CDR3 is built from 15 residues. J was trimmed by 5 bases and V by 0 bases; bases with no gene match: 2. The V gene's germline CDR1 is SGHNT and CDR2 YYREEE (reference sequence). The CDR3, as DNA: TGTGCCAGCAGCTTGGAAGCGGGAGGGGACAATGAGCAGTTCTTC. This codes for CASSLEAGGDNEQFF.

About this clone: Other DNA sequences in this specimen translate into the identical CDR3. The chain has TRBV6-5 and TRBJ1-1; D unclear. The CDR3 spans 13 residues. Deletions cut 4 bases from V and 1 base from J, with 7 bases between. Germline CDR1 reads MNHEY; CDR2 reads SVGAGI. CDR3 residues: CASSSLWNTEAFF. CDR3 nucleotides: TGTGCCAGCAGTTCCCTATGGAACACTGAAGCTTTCTTT.

The chain joins TRBV19 to TRBJ2-3; D remains ambiguous. Germline CDR1 is LNHDA and CDR2 is SQIVND (reference sequence). The CDR3 is 17 amino acids. The V end lost 7 bases, the J end lost 1 base, and 21 bases lay between the germline ends. DNA of the CDR3: TGTGCCAGTACCCCCGGCGCCCTTATAAGAGGCACAGATACGCAGTATTTT. Translating it yields CASTPGALIRGTDTQYF.

The rearrangement joins TRBV25-1 to TRBJ2-3; 9 nucleotides align to TRBD2. CDR3 length: 16 residues. The germline CDR1 and CDR2 sequences are MGHDK and SYGVNS. V gave up 1 base and J gave up 10 bases; unmatched junction bases: 12. As DNA, the CDR3 is TGTGCCAGCAGTGAATCTGGCGGGAGGGGTTCTCTCGCGCAGTATTTT. The encoded protein is CASSESGGRGSLAQYF.

The chain is built from TRBV28 and TRBJ1-1; 8 bases fit TRBD1. CDR1 is MDHEN, CDR2 SYDVKM, per germline. The CDR3 totals 15 residues. V shed 6 bases, J shed 3 bases, and the junction held 9 bases outside the gene matches. The CDR3 is CASSPGGAMDTEAFF. For the CDR3, the DNA is TGTGCCAGCAGCCCAGGGGGCGCAATGGACACTGAAGCTTTCTTT.

This clone was detected once. The gene calls are TRBV5-1 and TRBJ2-1, with TRBD2 matching over 11 bases. The CDR3 is made up of 15 amino acids. V was pared by 0 bases and J by 7 bases, with 3 bases of the junction left unmatched. In germline, CDR1 is SGHRS, CDR2 YFSETQ. CDR3 in amino acids: CASSLVLAGENEQFF. The CDR3 DNA reads as TGCGCCAGCAGCTTGGTACTAGCGGGGGAAAATGAGCAGTTCTTC.

The chain carries TRBV19 and TRBJ1-5; TRBD1 might be the D (5 bases). The V gene lost 1 base and the J gene lost 7 bases, with 14 bases spanning the gap. Germline CDR1 is LNHDA and CDR2 is SQIVND (reference sequence). The length of the CDR3 is 15 residues. The DNA for the CDR3 is TGTGCCAGTAGTATAGGACAGAACCTAGGCCAGCCCCAGCATTTT. Translation gives CASSIGQNLGQPQHF.

The V and J genes are TRBV7-6 and TRBJ1-2; possible D gene TRBD1, 5 bases. Trimming took 2 bases from V and 4 from J, leaving 17 bases between them. Germline CDR1 SGHVS, CDR2 FNYEAQ. This CDR3 has 16 residues. CDR3 residues: CASSLTREAWAYGYTF. In DNA, the CDR3 is TGTGCCAGCAGCTTAACCAGGGAGGCTTGGGCCTATGGCTACACCTTC.

The rearrangement joins TRBV30 to TRBJ2-7; D is uncertain. Trimming removed 5 bases at V and 3 bases at J, with 5 bases between. The length of the CDR3 is 10 residues. Germline CDR1 and CDR2: GTSNPN and SVGIG (reference sequence). CDR3 bases: TGTGCCTGGGGCCTCTACGAGCAGTACTTC. This translates into CAWGLYEQYF.

Worth noting for this clone: At one end the junction does not follow the germline gene, possibly because of a read error. The V gene is TRBV30, the J gene TRBJ2-1; D is tentatively TRBD1 or TRBD2 (5 bases each). Germline lookup yields CDR1 GTSNPN and CDR2 SVGIG (reference sequence). This CDR3 is built from 13 residues. The CDR3 loop is CAWDRAETQLRVF. Written as DNA, the CDR3 is TGTGCCTGGGACCGAGCGGAGACGCAGCTCAGGGTCTTC.

Only one count was recorded for this clone. The J gene is TRBJ1-2, the V gene TRBV25-1, with 7 bases that match TRBD1. Germline V gives CDR1 MGHDK, CDR2 SYGVNS. The CDR3 loop spans 13 amino acids. The junction had 7 bases not matched to a gene; V was cut back by 6 bases and J by 6 bases. The CDR3 loop reads CASRGQSWDGYTF. In DNA, the CDR3 is TGTGCCAGCAGGGGACAGTCTTGGGATGGCTACACCTTC.

The genes are TRBV11-3 and TRBJ2-1; D gene uncertain. CDR3 size: 14 residues. V was clipped by 1 base and J by 4 bases, with 8 bases between them. Germline assignment: CDR1 SGHNT and CDR2 YENEEA. The CDR3 coding sequence is TGTGCCAGCAGCTTAGGCCCCTCTTACAATGAGCAGTTCTTC. Amino acids: CASSLGPSYNEQFF.

This clone was picked up a small number of times. V is TRBV6-4 and J is TRBJ1-1; a possible D gene is TRBD1 (6 bases). Between the trimmed V and J ends, which lost 8 bases and 1 base, there was a span of 14 bases. This CDR3 has 14 amino acids. Looked up from germline, CDR1 is MRHNA and CDR2 is SNTAGT. CDR3 in DNA: TGTGCCAGCCGGCAGGGGTCGACGAACACTGAAGCTTTCTTT. Protein product: CASRQGSTNTEAFF.